This TCR beta chain was obtained from a study of blood T cell repertoires in COVID-19. CDR3 length: 12 amino acids. Germline V CDR1 and CDR2: SQVTM, ANQGSEA. The J segment lost 1 base and the V segment lost 6 bases, leaving 2 bases of the junction unmatched. In the authors' workflow: By means of reference gene primer amplification, nucleated cell counts were estimated. TCRdb's copy holds only in-frame clones and misses some; the assay was immunoSEQ multiplex PCR. V and J calls and clone size are those listed in that table; D and trimming were worked out from the DNA. The sample carries 500,000 to 600,000 clones, 85% to 90% recorded once.

This clonotype was sampled from a woman between 45 and 60 years old with COVID-19, enrolled during active disease. The chain is built from TRBV29-1 and TRBJ1-1, with TRBD1 matching over 7 bases. Sequencing input: peripheral blood. The CDR3 sequence: CSVDRANTEAFF. The CDR3 DNA is TGCAGCGTCGACAGGGCGAACACTGAAGCTTTCTTT.